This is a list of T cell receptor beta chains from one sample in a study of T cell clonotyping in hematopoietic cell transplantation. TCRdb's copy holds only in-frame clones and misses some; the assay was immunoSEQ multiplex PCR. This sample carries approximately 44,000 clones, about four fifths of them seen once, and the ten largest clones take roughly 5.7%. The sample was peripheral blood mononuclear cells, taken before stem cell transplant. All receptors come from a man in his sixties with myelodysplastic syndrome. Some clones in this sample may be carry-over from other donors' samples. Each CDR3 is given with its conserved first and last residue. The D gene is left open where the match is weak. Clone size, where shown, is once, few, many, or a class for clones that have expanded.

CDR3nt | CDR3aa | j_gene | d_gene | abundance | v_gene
TGTGCCAGCAGCCAAGGGGTGGGGACAGGGCAAACAGATACGCAGTATTTT | CASSQGVGTGQTDTQYF | TRBJ2-3 | TRBD1 | NA | TRBV4-2
TGCAGTGCCCCGGTGGGTACGCAGTATTTT | CSAPVGTQYF | TRBJ2-3 | NA | NA | TRBV20-1
TGTGCCAGTAGTAGGGGGGCGTTGCGGACAGATACGCAGTATTTT | CASSRGALRTDTQYF | TRBJ2-3 | NA | NA | TRBV19
TGTGCCAGCAGCCCTGGACAGGGGAAAGAGACCCAGTACTTC | CASSPGQGKETQYF | TRBJ2-5 | TRBD1 | NA | TRBV6-6
TGTGCCAGCAGCGTGGGGGGAAGGACAGATACGCAGTATTTT | CASSVGGRTDTQYF | TRBJ2-3 | NA | NA | TRBV9
TGTGCCAGCAGCCCCCACGAGGGCTTCTCTGGAAACACCATATATTTT | CASSPHEGFSGNTIYF | TRBJ1-3 | NA | NA | TRBV28
TGTGCCTGGAGCCCCGGACAGGGGGCGAACGGCTACACCTTC | CAWSPGQGANGYTF | TRBJ1-2 | TRBD1 | NA | TRBV30
TGTGCCAGCTCACCAGTTCAGGGAACGAACACCGGGGAGCTGTTTTTT | CASSPVQGTNTGELFF | TRBJ2-2 | NA | NA | TRBV18
TGTGCCAGCAGTTACTCAGGGGGTAATGGCGAGCAGTACTTC | CASSYSGGNGEQYF | TRBJ2-7 | NA | NA | TRBV6-6
TGTGCCAGCAGCGTAGGTGGTTCCGGGAACACTGAAGCTTTCTTT | CASSVGGSGNTEAFF | TRBJ1-1 | NA | NA | TRBV9
TGCAGCGTTGAGAGACAGGGGGCCGTGGGTACGCAGTATTTT | CSVERQGAVGTQYF | TRBJ2-3 | TRBD1 | NA | TRBV29-1
TGTGCCAGCAGCTATGCAGGGCGCGTCGGAAACACCATATATTTT | CASSYAGRVGNTIYF | TRBJ1-3 | NA | NA | TRBV7-9
TGCGCCAGCAGCTATGGACAGAGTGGACCTCGAGTGAACACTGAAGCTTTCTTT | CASSYGQSGPRVNTEAFF | TRBJ1-1 | NA | NA | TRBV5-1
TGTGCCAGCAGTGGAGAGAACAAACAGCCCCAGCATTTT | CASSGENKQPQHF | TRBJ1-5 | NA | NA | TRBV2
TGCAGTGCTAGAAAGGGCCACACCATATATTTT | CSARKGHTIYF | TRBJ1-3 | NA | NA | TRBV20-1
TGTGCCAGCAGCCATAAGGTAGCGACCGCGGACAATGAGCAGTTCTTC | CASSHKVATADNEQFF | TRBJ2-1 | NA | NA | TRBV7-6
TGTGCCAGCAGCTCCTCCGGACAGGGATGGGACATTCAGTACTTC | CASSSSGQGWDIQYF | TRBJ2-4 | TRBD1 | NA | TRBV7-3
TGTGCCAGCAGTTCCCGACAGGGAGGCACAGATACGCAGTATTTT | CASSSRQGGTDTQYF | TRBJ2-3 | TRBD1 | NA | TRBV28
TGTGCTAGCAGCCAGAACCGGGACTGGGAACAGTTCTTC | CASSQNRDWEQFF | TRBJ2-1 | NA | NA | TRBV7-7
TGTGCCAGCAGCTTAGATATTTTAGGGGGTTTTAATTCACCCCTCCACTTT | CASSLDILGGFNSPLHF | TRBJ1-6 | NA | NA | TRBV7-6
TGTGCCAGCAGCTCCCTCCGGACAGGGGAGCCCCTCCACTTT | CASSSLRTGEPLHF | TRBJ1-6 | TRBD1 | NA | TRBV7-2
TGTGCCAGCAGCTTAAAGGGACAGTATATTGGAAACACCATATATTTT | CASSLKGQYIGNTIYF | TRBJ1-3 | TRBD1 | NA | TRBV7-2
TGCGCCAGCAGCGTGGGGGGGTCCGGAAACACCATATATTTT | CASSVGGSGNTIYF | TRBJ1-3 | NA | NA | TRBV4-3
TGTGCCAGCAGTTACCAAATCAGCACTGGAAACACCATATATTTT | CASSYQISTGNTIYF | TRBJ1-3 | NA | NA | TRBV6-5
TGTGCCAGCAGTCCATACGGACAGGGGGGCCAGAAAGAGACCCAGTACTTC | CASSPYGQGGQKETQYF | TRBJ2-5 | TRBD1 | few | TRBV27
TGTGCCAGTAGTAGACAGGGGGATAATGAAAAACTGTTTTTT | CASSRQGDNEKLFF | TRBJ1-4 | TRBD1 | NA | TRBV19
TGCGCCAGCAGCCAAGATCAGGCCGATGAAAAACTGTTTTTT | CASSQDQADEKLFF | TRBJ1-4 | NA | few | TRBV4-3
TGTGCCAGCAGTGAAGCCCGACTAGTTGTGTCCGATACGCAGTATTTT | CASSEARLVVSDTQYF | TRBJ2-3 | NA | NA | TRBV2
TGTGCCAGTACTACAGGGTCGCTACAGCCCCAGCATTTT | CASTTGSLQPQHF | TRBJ1-5 | NA | NA | TRBV19
TGTGCCAGTAGCAACCGCCCATGGACAGATACGCAGTATTTT | CASSNRPWTDTQYF | TRBJ2-3 | NA | NA | TRBV19
TGTGCCAGCTCACAAAGGGGTACGGGCCTTTCAGATACGCAGTATTTT | CASSQRGTGLSDTQYF | TRBJ2-3 | NA | NA | TRBV18
TGTGCCAGCAGCTTTTCGGTGGGCCCCGGGGAGCTGTTTTTT | CASSFSVGPGELFF | TRBJ2-2 | NA | NA | TRBV11-2
TGTGCCATCAGTGAGCCCACAGGCTACGAGCAGTACTTC | CAISEPTGYEQYF | TRBJ2-7 | NA | NA | TRBV10-3
TGTGCCAGCAGCCAAGATCCAGGGCTGGCCCAGTACTTC | CASSQDPGLAQYF | TRBJ2-5 | NA | NA | TRBV4-2
TGTGCCAGCAGTTACACTCAGGGACGAGAAAAACTGTTTTTT | CASSYTQGREKLFF | TRBJ1-4 | NA | NA | TRBV6-5
TGTGCCAGCAGCTGGCGGGACCCCCAAGAGACCCAGTACTTC | CASSWRDPQETQYF | TRBJ2-5 | NA | NA | TRBV7-2
TGTGCCAGCATTAGGACAGGGACAGAGGAGCAGTACTTC | CASIRTGTEEQYF | TRBJ2-7 | TRBD1 | NA | TRBV6-6
TGTGCCTGGGACGGGGGTCAAGAGACCCAGTACTTC | CAWDGGQETQYF | TRBJ2-5 | NA | NA | TRBV30
TGTGCCAGCAGCCTGGGGTCCTCGCGGGTGACGTACAAGCAGTACTTC | CASSLGSSRVTYKQYF | TRBJ2-7 | NA | NA | TRBV5-6
TGCGCCAGCAGCTTGGGACTAGCGGGGGGAGAGACCCAGTACTTC | CASSLGLAGGETQYF | TRBJ2-5 | TRBD2 | NA | TRBV5-1